This TCR beta chain was recorded in a study of spatial heterogeneity in lung cancer. The time point: sample taken at primary tumor resection. Whole RNA came from tumor, nontumor lung or frozen PBMC and was sequenced without being sorted. One entry per CDR3 protein, called by TCRdb with MiXCR from the 5' RACE reads. Found here are almost 75,000 distinct CDR3 sequences, about 14% of them singletons; the top ten hold roughly 6.7%. This clonotype was counted only a few times. The CDR3 loop spans 16 amino acids. Germline V CDR1 and CDR2: MNHEY, SMNVEV (reference sequence). V lost 5 bases to trimming and J lost 0 bases, with 17 bases between them.

This TCR was recovered from a male donor with early-stage non-small cell lung cancer. The chain combines TRBV27 with TRBJ2-7; D is perhaps TRBD1 (6 bases). Source: PBMCs, taken at surgery. For the CDR3, the DNA is TGTGCCAGCAGTGAAGAAACGACAGGCTACTCCTACGAGCAGTACTTC. Its protein product is CASSEETTGYSYEQYF.